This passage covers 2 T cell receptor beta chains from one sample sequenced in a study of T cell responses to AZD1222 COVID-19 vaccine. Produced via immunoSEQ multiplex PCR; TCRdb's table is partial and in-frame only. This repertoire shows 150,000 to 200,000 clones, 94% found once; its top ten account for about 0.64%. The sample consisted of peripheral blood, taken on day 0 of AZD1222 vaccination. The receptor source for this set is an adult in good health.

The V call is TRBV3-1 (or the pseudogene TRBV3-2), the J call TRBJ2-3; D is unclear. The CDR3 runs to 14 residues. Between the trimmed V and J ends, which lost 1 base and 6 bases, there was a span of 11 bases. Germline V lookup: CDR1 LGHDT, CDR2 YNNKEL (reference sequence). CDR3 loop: CASSQGALYDTQYF. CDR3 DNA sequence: TGTGCCAGCAGCCAAGGGGCTTTATACGATACGCAGTATTTT.

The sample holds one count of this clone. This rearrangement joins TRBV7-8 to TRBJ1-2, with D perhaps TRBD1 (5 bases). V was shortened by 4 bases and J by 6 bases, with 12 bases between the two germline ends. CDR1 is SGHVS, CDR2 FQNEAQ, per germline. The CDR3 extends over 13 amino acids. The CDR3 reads CASSYGAEDGYTF. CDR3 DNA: TGTGCCAGCAGCTATGGGGCGGAGGATGGCTACACCTTC.